The text below deals with one TCR beta chain. The data belong to a study of patients and donors after allogeneic stem cell transplantation. This CDR3 contains 14 residues. Looked up from germline, CDR1 is GTSNPN and CDR2 is SVGIG (reference sequence). V gave up 4 bases and J gave up 0 bases, with 9 bases separating them. TCRdb recomputed calls from the RT-PCR reads with MiXCR, one row per CDR3 protein. The table records over 150,000 distinct CDR3 sequences, around 28% of them present only once. The chain joins TRBV30 to TRBJ2-2, with D uncertain. The source material was blood, either unsorted or a sorted T cell fraction (not recorded which). The clonotype comes from a human donor who was either an allogeneic HSCT recipient or a stem cell or donor lymphocyte infusion donor (not recorded which). It is not recorded whose cells these are; they may come from a transplant donor. The CDR3 loop is CAWNMPPNTGELFF. The CDR3 region has the DNA TGTGCCTGGAACATGCCCCCGAACACCGGGGAGCTGTTTTTT.